Presented here are 31 T cell receptor beta chains from one specimen sequenced in a study of tissue T cells after allogeneic stem cell transplantation. TCRdb's table, derived via immunoSEQ multiplex PCR, lists solely in-frame clones and lacks some. The data show approximately 17,000 clones, with 70% seen just once and just over 0.9% held by the top ten. The specimen was spleen. These receptors were taken from a female BALB/c mouse in good health. The mouse strain carries the MHC haplotype H2-d.

About this clone: Gene names refer to mouse genes. The read is 1 residue too short to cover the CDR3 end, so that end is filled in from the germline J gene. This chain links TRBV3 with TRBJ1-1, with 9 bases identical to TRBD1. The V segment lost 1 base and the J segment 3 bases; nucleotides outside the gene matches: 3. This CDR3 spans 15 amino acids. Germline V gene lookup returns CDR1 SNHLY and CDR2 FYNGKV (reference sequence). The sequenced part of the CDR3 DNA is TGTGCCAGCAGCTTAGGGGGACAGGGAGACACAGAAGTCTTC. Translating it yields CASSLGGQGDTEVF. The entire CDR3 is CASSLGGQGDTEVFF.

Comment on this clone: Gene and germline names: mouse. The CDR3 end is not reached by the read, which stops 1 residue before it; the germline J gene fills it in. The V and J genes are TRBV2 and TRBJ2-1; D gene unclear. The ends were cut back, 0 bases at V and 1 base at J, with 4 bases in the middle. This CDR3 has 14 amino acids. Germline V gene lookup returns CDR1 LGHNA and CDR2 YSYQKL. CDR3 bases read: TGTGCCAGCAGCCAAGAGGGGAACTATGCTGAGCAGTTC. Translated, it gives CASSQEGNYAEQF. The CDR3, in full, reads CASSQEGNYAEQFF.

A remark on this clone: The genes and germline here are from mouse. The read comes to an end 1 residue before the CDR3 does, leaving the germline J gene to fill in the end. The J gene is TRBJ2-1, the V gene TRBV2, with 7 bases identical to TRBD1. With V trimmed by 2 bases and J by 4 bases, 5 bases remained unmatched. Germline CDR1 reads LGHNA; CDR2 reads YSYQKL. This CDR3 is 15 amino acids long. CDR3 bases read: TGTGCCAGCAGCCAACCAGGACAGGAATATGCTGAGCAGTTC. Its translation is CASSQPGQEYAEQF. Given in full, the CDR3 is CASSQPGQEYAEQFF.

Comments on this clone: Gene names refer to mouse genes. The CDR3 protein is CASSLTGGAAPQYF. The part of the CDR3 DNA that was read is TGTGCCAGCAGCTTGACTGGGGGGGCCGCGCCCCAGTAC. V is TRBV4 and J is TRBJ2-5; the match to TRBD2 covers 12 bases. The read falls 1 residue short of the CDR3 end, and the missing part is taken from the germline J gene. This CDR3 has 14 amino acids. The V gene end was trimmed by 4 bases and the J gene end by 10 bases; junction bases not matched to a gene: 6. Looked up from germline, CDR1 is LGHDT and CDR2 is YNNKQL (reference sequence).

This clone was counted a few times. These gene names are mouse names. From the germline J gene comes the end of the CDR3, since the read stops 1 residue before it. The chain carries TRBV5 and TRBJ2-7, with 10 positions matching TRBD1. The germline gives CDR1 LGHNA, CDR2 YNLKQL (reference sequence). J gave up 6 bases and V 5 bases, and 4 bases lay outside the gene matches. The CDR3 is 13 residues long. The part of the CDR3 DNA that was read is TGTGCCAGCAGCAGGGACAGGGGAGGTGAACAGTAC. This encodes CASSRDRGGEQY. The whole CDR3 sequence is CASSRDRGGEQYF.

This clone has a handful of counts. Gene names are mouse gene names. The read stops 1 residue short of the end of the CDR3; the missing end is completed from the germline J gene. The chain recombines TRBV24 with TRBJ2-7; D gene unclear. Germline CDR1 KGHTA, CDR2 FRNEEI. V was clipped by 0 bases and J by 0 bases, with 9 bases between them. The CDR3 length is 15 residues. The sequenced CDR3 bases are TGTGCCAGCAGTCTGTATTCGGGTAGCTCCTATGAACAGTAC. As protein: CASSLYSGSSYEQY. The entire CDR3 is CASSLYSGSSYEQYF.

This clone is a singleton in its sample. The listed genes are named as in mouse. The read ends 1 residue shy of where the CDR3 ends; the end is completed using the germline J gene. The rearrangement uses TRBV19 and TRBJ1-3, with 8 bases aligning to TRBD1. Germline assignment: CDR1 FNHDT and CDR2 SITEND (reference sequence). The CDR3 runs 16 residues. The J segment lost 3 bases and the V segment lost 0 bases, leaving 5 bases of the junction unmatched. Partial CDR3 DNA: TGTGCCAGCAGTATAGTCCACAGGGGGTTTGGAAATACGCTCTAT. This encodes CASSIVHRGFGNTLY. The whole CDR3 reads CASSIVHRGFGNTLYF. Based on the CDR3 plus reference TRBV19 and TRBJ1-3, the full variable domain is GGIITQTPKFLIGQEGQKLTLKCQQNFNHDTMYWYRQDSGKGLRLIYYSITENDLQKGDLSEGYDASREKKSSFSLTVTSAQKNEMAVFLCASSIVHRGFGNTLYFGEGSRLIVV.

Worth noting for this clone: Gene names and germline refer to mouse. The read ends 1 residue before the CDR3 terminus; that terminus is restored from the germline J gene. V is TRBV31 and J is TRBJ1-1, with TRBD1 identical over 7 bases. Germline V CDR1 and CDR2: GKSSPN, SITVG. V lost 4 bases to trimming and J lost 1 base; unmatched junction nucleotides: 9. CDR3 length equals 15 residues. The CDR3 sequence is CAWNTGEGKNTEVFF. The DNA read from the CDR3 is TGTGCCTGGAATACAGGGGAAGGGAAAAACACAGAAGTCTTC.

Regarding this clone: Gene and germline names: mouse. The observed sequence ends 1 residue before the CDR3 terminus, with the missing tail filled in from the germline J gene. The chain links TRBV2 to TRBJ2-5, with TRBD1 matching over 8 bases. CDR1 is LGHNA, CDR2 YSYQKL, per germline. The CDR3 contains 15 residues. With V trimmed by 0 bases and J by 2 bases, 1 base remained unmatched. The sequenced CDR3 bases are TGTGCCAGCAGCCAAGACGACAGGGGCCAAGACACCCAGTAC. Translated, it gives CASSQDDRGQDTQY. The complete CDR3 reads CASSQDDRGQDTQYF. Full variable domain (remainder filled in from reference TRBV2 and TRBJ2-5): DPKIIQKPKYLVAVTGSEKILICEQYLGHNAMYWYRQSAKKPLEFMFSYSYQKLMDNQTASSRFQPQSSKKNHLDLQITALKPDDSATYFCASSQDDRGQDTQYFGPGTRLLVL.

This clone was detected a few times. Any gene name here is a mouse gene name. The CDR3 end is not reached by the read, which stops 1 residue before it; the germline J gene fills it in. V gene TRBV31 combines with J gene TRBJ2-7; 9 nucleotides match TRBD1. J lost 6 bases, V lost 8 bases, and 5 bases had no gene match. Germline V gene lookup returns CDR1 GKSSPN and CDR2 SITVG. The CDR3 has 11 residues. This chain's CDR3 is CAGLQGAEQYF. CDR3 DNA, as far as it was read: TGTGCCGGCTTACAGGGGGCTGAACAGTAC.

In the case of this clone: Gene names denote mouse genes. The CDR3 end is not reached by the read, which stops 1 residue before it; the germline J gene fills it in. This rearrangement joins TRBV4 to TRBJ2-4; D might be TRBD1 (6 bases). The CDR3 is 13 residues long. V lost 5 bases and J 3 bases, leaving 9 bases between the germline ends. Germline V lookup: CDR1 LGHDT, CDR2 YNNKQL (reference sequence). The covered CDR3 bases are TGTGCCAGCAGCCGGGACAAACAAAACACCTTGTAC. This codes for CASSRDKQNTLY. The full CDR3 protein reads CASSRDKQNTLYF.

Details on this clone: Mouse gene names apply. The read ends 1 residue before the CDR3 terminus; that terminus is restored from the germline J gene. V is TRBV13-1 and J is TRBJ2-5, with 9 bases aligning to TRBD1. The CDR3 sequence is 15 residues long. The ends lost 3 bases at V and 6 bases at J; junction bases unmatched: 8. Germline CDR1 NSHNY, CDR2 SYGAGN. The DNA read from the CDR3 is TGTGCCAGCAGTGGTCCGGGACAGGGAGGGGACACCCAGTAC. It codes for CASSGPGQGGDTQY. The full CDR3 protein reads CASSGPGQGGDTQYF.

A word on this clone: The gene names here belong to mouse. The read halts 1 residue ahead of the CDR3 end, with the missing end drawn from the germline J gene. The rearrangement joins TRBV5 to TRBJ2-5; tentative D call: TRBD1 (6 bases). Trimming took 0 bases from V and 2 from J, leaving 9 bases between them. The length of the CDR3 is 15 residues. Germline V gene sequence: CDR1 LGHNA, CDR2 YNLKQL (reference sequence). The part of the CDR3 DNA that was read is TGTGCCAGCAGCCAAGATTCAGGGGCCCAAGACACCCAGTAC. It is translated as CASSQDSGAQDTQY. The entire CDR3 reads CASSQDSGAQDTQYF.

This clone was picked up a small number of times. Gene labels here are mouse ones. The DNA ends 1 residue before the CDR3 does, and the rest of the CDR3 is filled in from the germline J gene. The rearrangement joins TRBV2 to TRBJ1-4, with 7 positions matching TRBD1. The V gene end was trimmed by 4 bases and the J gene end by 4 bases; junction bases not matched to a gene: 0. The germline V gene has CDR1 LGHNA and CDR2 YSYQKL. This CDR3 contains 13 residues. CDR3: CASSRDSNERLFF. The CDR3 bases that were read are TGTGCCAGCAGCCGGGACAGCAACGAAAGATTATTT.

With regard to this clone: Gene names are mouse gene names. This specimen includes other DNA sequences encoding the same CDR3. CDR3 sequence reads: CASSISGYEQYF. CDR3 DNA, as far as it was read: TGTGCCAGCAGTATCAGCGGCTATGAACAGTAC. The chain is built from TRBV19 and TRBJ2-7; D gene unclear. The read comes to an end 1 residue before the CDR3 does, leaving the germline J gene to fill in the end. Germline CDR1 FNHDT, CDR2 SITEND (reference sequence). Trimming left V 2 bases short and J 3 bases short, with 6 bases between. The CDR3 length is 12 residues.

Of note for this clone: The gene names here belong to mouse. The read halts 1 residue ahead of the CDR3 end, with the missing end drawn from the germline J gene. The chain couples TRBV19 to TRBJ1-1, with no clear D. The germline gives CDR1 FNHDT, CDR2 SITEND (reference sequence). The germline V and J ends were trimmed by 1 base and 0 bases, with 7 bases remaining between them. The CDR3 loop spans 14 amino acids. The CDR3 spells CASSISHANTEVFF. CDR3 bases read: TGTGCCAGCAGTATAAGCCATGCAAACACAGAAGTCTTC.

A word on this clone: Gene names follow the mouse nomenclature. The read ends 1 residue early relative to the CDR3; the germline J gene fills the gap. This chain uses TRBV13-2 with TRBJ1-1; D gene ambiguous. The CDR3 runs to 13 residues. Germline CDR1 and CDR2: NNHNN and SYGAGS (reference sequence). With 0 bases removed from V and 0 bases from J, the gap between germline ends came to 3 bases. The sequenced part of the CDR3 DNA is TGTGCCAGCGGTGATGGACAGAACACAGAAGTCTTC. This codes for CASGDGQNTEVF. The entire CDR3 is CASGDGQNTEVFF.

There are a few counts of this clone. Each gene name is a mouse one. The read ends 1 residue early relative to the CDR3; the germline J gene fills the gap. This chain links TRBV14 with TRBJ2-7, with D perhaps TRBD1 (6 bases). Between the trimmed V and J ends, which lost 2 bases and 7 bases, there was a span of 10 bases. Germline assignment: CDR1 SGHDT and CDR2 FRDEAV. CDR3 length equals 12 residues. The DNA read from the CDR3 is TGTGCCAGCAGTTTGGGACAACGGGAACAGTAC. Protein product: CASSLGQREQY. The full CDR3 protein is CASSLGQREQYF. Together with reference TRBV14 and TRBJ2-7, the CDR3 gives the full variable domain: EAGVTQSPRYAVLQEGQAVSFWCDPISGHDTLYWYQQPRDQGPQLLVYFRDEAVIDNSQLPSDRFSAVRPKGTNSTLKIQSAKQGDTATYLCASSLGQREQYFGPGTRLTVL.

This clone was counted once. Gene and germline names: mouse. The read gets to within 1 residue of the CDR3 end, and the germline J gene fills in the rest. This chain joins TRBV13-1 and TRBJ1-4; 10 positions agree with TRBD1. The CDR3 covers 17 residues. J was trimmed by 0 bases and V by 2 bases; bases with no gene match: 4. Germline V gene lookup returns CDR1 NSHNY and CDR2 SYGAGN. The CDR3 region is CASSEGTGVLSNERLFF. The CDR3 bases that were read are TGTGCCAGCAGTGAAGGGACAGGGGTTCTTTCCAACGAAAGATTATTT.

Concerning this clone: Mouse names are used for the genes. The CDR3 end falls 1 residue outside the read, so it is completed with the germline J gene. This rearrangement joins TRBV5 to TRBJ1-1, with a possible D match to TRBD1 (5 bases). The germline V gene encodes CDR1 LGHNA and CDR2 YNLKQL (reference sequence). V gave up 5 bases and J gave up 3 bases, with 10 bases separating them. CDR3 length: 13 amino acids. CDR3 bases read: TGTGCCAGCAGCAAGGGGAGGGACACAGAAGTCTTC. This gives the protein CASSKGRDTEVF. The CDR3 as a whole reads CASSKGRDTEVFF.

Points on this clone: Gene names refer to mouse genes. CDR3 bases read: TGTGCCAGCAGTGCGACTGGGGGGGCTGAACAGTAC. This encodes CASSATGGAEQY. The whole CDR3 region reads CASSATGGAEQYF. The rearrangement joins TRBV13-3 to TRBJ2-7, with TRBD2 identical over 12 bases. The read terminates 1 residue ahead of where the CDR3 ends, so the germline J gene completes it. This CDR3 has 13 residues. In germline, CDR1 is NNHDY, CDR2 SYVADS. The V segment lost 3 bases and the J segment 6 bases; nucleotides outside the gene matches: 1.

On this clone itself: Mouse germline and gene names are used. The CDR3 extends 1 residue past the end of the read, so its final part is completed from the germline J gene. The chain joins TRBV13-2 to TRBJ2-5; 10 bases agree with TRBD1. Looked up from germline, CDR1 is NNHNN and CDR2 is SYGAGS (reference sequence). The CDR3 extends over 14 amino acids. V trimming: 5 bases; J trimming: 5 bases; junction bases outside the gene matches: 5. CDR3 sequence: CASGEGQGRDTQYF. The sequenced CDR3 bases are TGTGCCAGCGGCGAGGGACAGGGGAGAGACACCCAGTAC.

Concerning this clone: The genes and germline here are from mouse. The sequence runs out 1 residue before the end of the CDR3; the remainder is reconstructed from the germline J gene. This chain uses TRBV13-2 with TRBJ2-1; a possible D gene is TRBD1 (5 bases). Trimming removed 6 bases at V and 6 bases at J, with 16 bases between. Germline lookup yields CDR1 NNHNN and CDR2 SYGAGS (reference sequence). The CDR3 is 14 amino acids. CDR3 DNA, as far as it was read: TGTGCCAGCGTGGTGGCAGGGAGGGGTGCTGAGCAGTTC. Amino acids: CASVVAGRGAEQF. The whole CDR3 protein reads CASVVAGRGAEQFF.

With regard to this clone: Germline and genes here are mouse. The CDR3 end lies 1 residue beyond the end of the read and is filled in from the germline J gene. The chain couples TRBV13-2 to TRBJ1-2, with D uncertain. Germline CDR1 reads NNHNN; CDR2 reads SYGAGS (reference sequence). V gave up 0 bases and J gave up 2 bases, with 2 bases separating them. The CDR3 contains 12 residues. CDR3 amino acids: CASGDGNSDYTF. CDR3 DNA (partial): TGTGCCAGCGGTGATGGGAACTCCGACTACACC.

In the case of this clone: Genes here carry mouse names. The read falls 1 residue short of the CDR3 end, and the missing part is taken from the germline J gene. This chain uses TRBV13-2 with TRBJ1-4; weak D call: TRBD1 (5 bases). Deletions cut 3 bases from V and 1 base from J, with 7 bases between. This CDR3 comprises 14 residues. CDR1 is NNHNN, CDR2 SYGAGS, per germline (reference sequence). The part of the CDR3 DNA that was read is TGTGCCAGCGGTGGGACACCTTCCAACGAAAGATTATTT. This gives the protein CASGGTPSNERLF. The full-length CDR3 reads as CASGGTPSNERLFF.

This clone was seen a handful of times. All gene names here are mouse names. CDR3 bases read: TGTGCCAGCAGCTCCTTCTCCGACTACACC. Translated: CASSSFSDYT. The full CDR3 sequence reads CASSSFSDYTF. The chain employs TRBV4 and TRBJ1-2; no clear D. The read finishes 1 residue shy of the CDR3 end, and the germline J gene is used to complete it. In germline, CDR1 is LGHDT, CDR2 YNNKQL (reference sequence). V gave up 4 bases and J gave up 4 bases, with 4 bases separating them. There are 11 residues in the CDR3.

About this clone: The gene names given are mouse names. The covered CDR3 bases are TGTGGTGCTAGGGTCCCGGGGGCCTATAATTCGCCCCTCTAC. It specifies CGARVPGAYNSPLY. The CDR3 in its entirety is CGARVPGAYNSPLYF. The chain is built from TRBV20 and TRBJ1-6, with D maybe TRBD1 (5 bases). The CDR3 end falls 1 residue outside the read, so it is completed with the germline J gene. TRBJ1-6 is classed as an ORF, of uncertain function. The CDR3 spans 15 residues. Trimming took 1 base from V and 2 from J, leaving 9 bases between them. From germline, CDR1 is GFQATS and CDR2 STVNSAI.

In regard to this clone: Mouse germline and gene names are used. The DNA ends 1 residue before the CDR3 does, and the rest of the CDR3 is filled in from the germline J gene. V and J are TRBV31 and TRBJ1-3; maybe TRBD1 (5 bases). Trimming stripped 0 bases from V and 0 bases from J, with 6 bases between. The germline CDR1 and CDR2 sequences are GKSSPN and SITVG. The CDR3 length is 14 residues. CDR3 DNA (partial): TGTGCCTGGAGTCTAGACAGTTCTGGAAATACGCTCTAT. As protein: CAWSLDSSGNTLY. The entire CDR3 protein reads CAWSLDSSGNTLYF.

Comment on this clone: Gene labels here are mouse ones. The read halts 1 residue ahead of the CDR3 end, with the missing end drawn from the germline J gene. J is TRBJ2-7 and V is TRBV13-2; D ambiguous. CDR1 and CDR2 from the germline V gene are NNHNN and SYGAGS (reference sequence). This CDR3 region has 12 residues. V lost 0 bases and J lost 4, with 5 bases in between. The covered CDR3 bases are TGTGCCAGCGGTGATGCAACATATGAACAGTAC. Amino acid sequence: CASGDATYEQY. The complete CDR3 protein is CASGDATYEQYF.

Points on this clone: Genes and germline are mouse. CDR3: CGASLGGVNQAPLF. Partial CDR3 DNA: TGTGGTGCTAGTTTGGGGGGCGTCAACCAGGCTCCGCTT. V usage is TRBV20 and J usage is TRBJ1-5; weak D call: TRBD1 (6 bases). Coverage ceases 1 residue before the CDR3 finishes, and the germline J gene fills in the end. Germline CDR1 is GFQATS and CDR2 is STVNSAI. The CDR3 length is 14 residues. Trimming shortened V by 3 bases and J by 3 bases, and 12 bases separated the two germline ends.

As concerns this clone: Mouse names are used for the genes. The CDR3 extends 1 residue past the end of the read, so its final part is completed from the germline J gene. The chain combines TRBV4 with TRBJ2-5; 13 nucleotides line up with TRBD2. The trim removed 5 bases at V and 6 bases at J, leaving 2 bases unmatched. The germline CDR1 and CDR2 sequences are LGHDT and YNNKQL (reference sequence). The CDR3 is 14 amino acids. This chain's CDR3 is CASSRDWGGDTQYF. The DNA read from the CDR3 is TGTGCCAGCAGCCGGGACTGGGGGGGTGACACCCAGTAC.